What follows describes a single T cell receptor (beta chain). The target antigen is unknown. This record belongs to a study of T cell repertoires in cytomegalovirus infection. Study-level background: Shared public TCR beta signatures pointed to both CMV infection and a matching HLA type.

Study-wide results and caveats: HLA-C-restricted CMV-specific TCR beta clonotypes were dominant in the ex vivo response.

TCRdb re-called the reads through MiXCR, storing one row per CDR3 protein. Among approximately 700,000 distinct CDR3 sequences listed, 35% to 45% were seen once. The CDR3 runs to 15 residues. V lost 6 bases to trimming and J lost 5 bases; unmatched junction nucleotides: 11. The gene calls are TRBV12-3 or TRBV12-4 and TRBJ2-5; 8 bases agree with TRBD1. The sample was PBMCs. The sequence came from a human donor in good health (CMV status not recorded). Some clones in this sample may be carry-over from other donors' samples. The CDR3 coding sequence is TGTGCCAGCAGCCAGACAGGGGCCCGCTTCGAGACCCAGTACTTC. Protein: CASSQTGARFETQYF.